A selection of T cell receptor beta chains follows, all from one sample in a study of blood T cells in healthy people across ages. Each CDR3 protein gets one entry after TCRdb re-called the 5' RACE reads with MiXCR. The sample includes more than 650,000 distinct CDR3 sequences, around a fifth of them seen just once. What was sequenced was blood. All receptors derive from a man between 65 and 79 years old in good health. Both conserved end residues are part of each CDR3. Fields, in order: D gene, V gene, clone size, J gene, CDR3 DNA, CDR3 protein. The D gene is left open where the match is weak. A row's size may be missing; if present it is once, few, many or a size class.

>.|TRBV3-1|.|TRBJ1-1
TGTGCCAGCAGCCAAGATCAGAGGGTGAGGGTCGCTGAAGCTTTCTTT
CASSQDQRVRVAEAFF
>TRBD1|TRBV5-6|.|TRBJ1-4
TGTGCCAGCAGCTTGTCATTCAGGGGGCAAGCAACTAATGAAAAACTGTTTTTT
CASSLSFRGQATNEKLFF
>TRBD1|TRBV18|once|TRBJ2-2
TGTGCCAGCTCACCACCAAGGGACAGCACCGGGGAGCTGTTTTTT
CASSPPRDSTGELFF
>TRBD1|TRBV7-9|.|TRBJ2-3
TGTGCCAGCAGCTTTTCTCGGACAGGCAGCCTTAGCACAGATACGCAGTATTTT
CASSFSRTGSLSTDTQYF
>TRBD1|TRBV2|few|TRBJ1-1
TGTGCCAGCAGTGAATGGATGGGACAGGGCGCTGAAGCTTTCTTT
CASSEWMGQGAEAFF
>TRBD1|TRBV6-5|.|TRBJ1-3
TGTGCCAGCAGATACGACAGGGGGCCTGGAAACACCATATATTTT
CASRYDRGPGNTIYF
>.|TRBV20-1|few|TRBJ2-1
TGCAGTGCTAGAGATCCCGCAGGTTTCTCCTACAATGAGCAGTTCTTC
CSARDPAGFSYNEQFF
>TRBD1|TRBV6-1|.|TRBJ2-1
TGTGCCAGCTTCATGAGACAGGGTGGTTACAATGAGCAGTTCTTC
CASFMRQGGYNEQFF
>.|TRBV24-1|.|TRBJ2-1
TGTGCCACCAGCCCGGGTAGGGTCGAAACAGAGCAGTTCTTC
CATSPGRVETEQFF
>.|TRBV27|.|TRBJ2-1
TGTGCCAGCAGTAAAGACCATGACTCCTACAATGAGCAGTTCTTC
CASSKDHDSYNEQFF
>TRBD2|TRBV24-1|.|TRBJ2-2
TGTGCCACCAGTCGCGGGGGGCACACCGGGGAGCTGTTTTTT
CATSRGGHTGELFF
>.|TRBV20-1|few|TRBJ1-4
TGCAGTGCTAGGGCAGCAACTAATGAAAAACTGTTTTTT
CSARAATNEKLFF
>.|TRBV3-1|few|TRBJ2-7
TGTGCCAGCAGCCAAGCAGTCGTTGGGTTCTACGAGCAGTACTTC
CASSQAVVGFYEQYF
>.|TRBV20-1|few|TRBJ2-3
TGCAGTGCCAGACCCGACTTCCAGCAGTATTTT
CSARPDFQQYF
>.|TRBV5-1|.|TRBJ1-4
TGCGCCAGCAGCTCCCGGGGGGGCCCTTCAACAACTAATGAAAAACTGTTTTTT
CASSSRGGPSTTNEKLFF
>.|TRBV28|.|TRBJ1-2
TGTGCCAGCAAGACAGGCCACTATGGCTACACCTTC
CASKTGHYGYTF
>.|TRBV20-1|.|TRBJ2-1
TGCAGTGCTAGCCACTACAATGAGCAGTTCTTC
CSASHYNEQFF
>TRBD1|TRBV7-2|few|TRBJ2-1
TGTGCCAGCAGCTTAGTGGGGACAGGGGCGTCCTACAATGAGCAGTTCTTC
CASSLVGTGASYNEQFF
>.|TRBV18|few|TRBJ2-1
TGTGCCAGCTCACAAACAGGTTATGAGCAGTTCTTC
CASSQTGYEQFF
>.|TRBV2|few|TRBJ2-2
TGTGCCAGCAGGTTTGGAACAGGATCGTCCGGGGAGCTGTTTTTT
CASRFGTGSSGELFF
>.|TRBV12-3/TRBV12-4|.|TRBJ1-3
TGTGCCAGCAGTCCTCGGGAGGGCCGAAACACCATATATTTT
CASSPREGRNTIYF
>.|TRBV15|.|TRBJ2-2
TGTGCCACCAGCAGAGCTCCAGGGTTCCCCGGGGAGCTGTTTTTT
CATSRAPGFPGELFF
>.|TRBV5-1|few|TRBJ1-1
TGCGCCAGCCGTCTCACGTCCATGAACACTGAAGCTTTCTTT
CASRLTSMNTEAFF
>.|TRBV4-1|.|TRBJ1-4
TGCGCCAGCGCACAAGGATCAGCTTCTGAAAAACTGTTTTTT
CASAQGSASEKLFF
>TRBD2|TRBV29-1|.|TRBJ2-5
TGCAGCGTTGATAGCGGGAGCGGAGAGACCCAGTACTTC
CSVDSGSGETQYF
>.|TRBV5-1|.|TRBJ2-7
TGCGCCAGCAGCCTCGATCAGGGCGTTGTGAACGAGCAGTACTTC
CASSLDQGVVNEQYF
>TRBD2|TRBV29-1|.|TRBJ2-1
TGCAGCCCCGGGACTAGCCTTTTCTACAATGAGCAGTTCTTC
CSPGTSLFYNEQFF
>.|TRBV2|.|TRBJ2-3
TGTGCCAGCACCCGGGCCTTCACAGATACGCAGTATTTT
CASTRAFTDTQYF
>TRBD1|TRBV25-1|few|TRBJ1-4
TGTGCCAGCAGTGTGGGGACAGGGGCTTCGTCAGAAAAACTGTTTTTT
CASSVGTGASSEKLFF
>.|TRBV5-5|.|TRBJ1-1
TGTGCCAGCAGCTTGGAAGGGGGACCTGACACTGAAGCTTTCTTT
CASSLEGGPDTEAFF
>.|TRBV18|.|TRBJ2-1
TGTGCCAGCTCACCACGAGGCGGGGATTACAATGAGCAGTTCTTC
CASSPRGGDYNEQFF
>TRBD2|TRBV11-2|.|TRBJ2-1
TGTGCCAGCAGCCCCCCTAGCGGGAGAAATGAGCAGTTCTTC
CASSPPSGRNEQFF
>.|TRBV7-2|.|TRBJ1-2
TGTGCCAGCAGCCCCCAACTAAGCTACACCTTC
CASSPQLSYTF
>.|TRBV7-2|.|TRBJ2-2
TGTGCCAGCAGCTACGATAGCGGAATGGCCGGGGAGCTGTTTTTT
CASSYDSGMAGELFF
>TRBD1|TRBV12-3/TRBV12-4|few|TRBJ1-1
TGTGCCAGCAGGAGACAGGGTGGGAGCACTGAAGCTTTCTTT
CASRRQGGSTEAFF
>.|TRBV6-1|.|TRBJ1-4
TGTGCCAGCAGTGGGGGGACTGCAACTAATGAAAAACTGTTTTTT
CASSGGTATNEKLFF
>.|TRBV14|few|TRBJ2-5
TGTGCCAGCAGCCGGGGGCTGACCCAGTACTTC
CASSRGLTQYF
>.|TRBV6-5|few|TRBJ2-3
TGTGCCAACAGTTACTCGGCCACCCTTACGCAGTATTTT
CANSYSATLTQYF
>TRBD1|TRBV27|few|TRBJ1-1
TGTGCCAGCAGGCCCTTAGGGACAGTGAACACTGAAGCTTTCTTT
CASRPLGTVNTEAFF
>.|TRBV5-1|few|TRBJ2-2
TGCGCCAGCAGCTTCGAAGGACACAACACCGGGGAGCTGTTTTTT
CASSFEGHNTGELFF
>TRBD2|TRBV24-1|.|TRBJ2-5
TGTGCCACCAGTGAGCGAAACTTAGCGGGAGAAGAGACCCAGTACTTC
CATSERNLAGEETQYF
>TRBD2|TRBV4-3|few|TRBJ2-1
TGCGCCAGCAGCCAAGATGGGACTAGCGGGAGTGGGTCCTACAATGAGCAGTTCTTC
CASSQDGTSGSGSYNEQFF
>.|TRBV20-1|few|TRBJ2-1
TGCAGTGCTAGAGATTGGGGGACACCCTCCTACAATGAGCAGTTCTTC
CSARDWGTPSYNEQFF
>.|TRBV12-3/TRBV12-4|.|TRBJ2-1
TGTGCCAGCAGCCCCCCAAGGACAGTCGGTGAGCAGTTCTTC
CASSPPRTVGEQFF
>TRBD2|TRBV18|few|TRBJ2-3
TGTGCCAGCTCACCAGAGGCTAGCGGTGGAGGAGATACGCAGTATTTT
CASSPEASGGGDTQYF
>.|TRBV6-5|few|TRBJ2-7
TGTGCCAGCAGTTACTCTCTTGGGGGTCGGGCCTACGAGCAGTACTTC
CASSYSLGGRAYEQYF
>.|TRBV11-2|.|TRBJ1-1
TGTGCCAGCAGCCCGAGGAACAGTATGAACACTGAAGCTTTCTTT
CASSPRNSMNTEAFF
>.|TRBV20-1|.|TRBJ2-2
TGCAGTGCTAGGCGAAGCTCGCGGGGGGAGCTGTTTTTT
CSARRSSRGELFF
>.|TRBV12-3/TRBV12-4|.|TRBJ2-5
TGTGCCTCCCAACCCTGGGGGGAAGAGACCCAGTACTTC
CASQPWGEETQYF
>TRBD1|TRBV12-3/TRBV12-4|.|TRBJ1-6
TGTGCCAGCAGTTTGACAGGGGGCTCTCGGAAGAGCTCCTATAATTCACCCCTCCACTTT
CASSLTGGSRKSSYNSPLHF
>.|TRBV6-5|.|TRBJ1-4
TGTGCCAGCAGACAACGACAGGTTGGCGAAAAACTGTTTTTT
CASRQRQVGEKLFF
>TRBD1|TRBV27|.|TRBJ1-2
TGTGCCAGCAGTCTCCGAGACAGGGGTTCGGGCTACACCTTC
CASSLRDRGSGYTF
>.|TRBV7-2|few|TRBJ1-5
TGTGCCAGCAGCTTAGGCTTGGGGCTCCTCCATCAGCCCCAGCATTTT
CASSLGLGLLHQPQHF
>.|TRBV25-1|few|TRBJ2-3
TGTGCCAGCAGCCCCGGGTATTCCAGCACAGATACGCAGTATTTT
CASSPGYSSTDTQYF
>.|TRBV9|.|TRBJ2-3
TGTGCCAGCAGCGTAGCGGGAGACGGCACAGATACGCAGTATTTT
CASSVAGDGTDTQYF
>.|TRBV18|.|TRBJ2-6
TGTGCCAGCTCACCAATTTCAGCTACGGGGGCCAACGTCCTGACTTTC
CASSPISATGANVLTF
>.|TRBV7-2|few|TRBJ1-2
TGTGCCAGCAGCTTAGTGGCAGGGCAGAGCTATGGCTACACCTTC
CASSLVAGQSYGYTF
>TRBD1|TRBV29-1|.|TRBJ2-7
TGCAGCGTTGAAGGACAGGGAGAAGTCTACGAGCAGTACTTC
CSVEGQGEVYEQYF